The clone carrying this T cell receptor beta chain was observed many times. Unique molecular identifiers, one per molecule, were present on every TCR cDNA molecule. TCRdb ran MiXCR on the 5' RACE reads and lists one entry per CDR3 protein. Here the sample spans about 23,000 distinct CDR3 sequences, about 4.5% being singletons. The data were obtained in a study of spatial heterogeneity in lung cancer. About the research overall: Sequence detection consistently recorded a greater number of beta-chain than alpha-chain sequences.

Described time point: sample taken at primary tumor resection. Unsorted whole RNA of tumor, nontumor lung or frozen PBMC was sequenced. Germline CDR1 and CDR2: SEHNR and FQNEAQ (reference sequence). The CDR3 has 11 residues. Trimming cost V 7 bases and J 4 bases, with 6 bases left between them. This chain connects TRBV7-9 to TRBJ2-3, with D hard to call. The sequence came from a male donor with early-stage non-small cell lung cancer. The sequenced sample was PBMCs, obtained at surgery. CDR3 loop: CASTYADTQYF. The CDR3 nucleotides are TGTGCCAGCACTTATGCAGATACGCAGTATTTT.